Shown below are 26 T cell receptor beta chains from a single sample sequenced in a study of T-cell memory formation after mild COVID-19. A single record per CDR3 protein comes from TCRdb applying MiXCR to the 5' RACE reads. Among roughly 500,000 distinct CDR3 sequences listed, just over 20% were seen once. The specimen sequenced was PBMCs or a T cell subset sorted from them (not recorded which). These receptor sequences come from an adult woman who had mild COVID-19 (a few samples of this study predate the infection). Cell type and time point are not known.

This clonotype was detected a few times. V usage is TRBV6-5 and J usage is TRBJ1-2; the D gene is possibly TRBD1 (5 bases). Germline V gene data show CDR1 as MNHEY and CDR2 as SVGAGI. With 2 bases removed from V and 2 bases from J, the gap between germline ends came to 18 bases. The CDR3 sequence is 17 residues long. The CDR3 nucleotides read TGTGCCAGCAGTTACCTCGTCCGATATTGGGGGAACTATGGCTACACCTTC. Residues: CASSYLVRYWGNYGYTF.

The rearrangement joins TRBV7-9 to TRBJ2-3, with D possibly TRBD1 on 6 matching bases. Germline CDR1 is SEHNR and CDR2 is FQNEAQ (reference sequence). The CDR3 totals 13 residues. The V end lost 5 bases, the J end lost 6 bases, and 12 bases lay between the germline ends. The CDR3 spells CASSPLGQDTQYF. The CDR3 region has the DNA TGTGCCAGCAGCCCCCTTGGACAGGATACGCAGTATTTT.

This clonotype was seen only a few times. The J gene is TRBJ2-2, the V gene TRBV29-1, with 7 bases identical to TRBD1. Germline assignment: CDR1 SQVTM and CDR2 ANQGSEA. The CDR3 totals 13 residues. V was pared by 7 bases and J by 5 bases, with 7 bases of the junction left unmatched. The CDR3 is CSDRDSLTGELFF. The CDR3 DNA is TGCAGCGACCGGGACAGCCTGACCGGGGAGCTGTTTTTT.

The V gene is TRBV4-3, the J gene TRBJ1-2; D is ambiguous. Germline CDR1 and CDR2: LGHNA and YSLEER. The CDR3 contains 15 residues. The ends were cut back, 4 bases at V and 0 bases at J, with 12 bases in the middle. Here the CDR3 DNA reads TGCGCCAGCAGCCTAGACGTTGGGACTAACTATGGCTACACCTTC. Residues: CASSLDVGTNYGYTF.

This clonotype was picked up a small number of times. The chain couples TRBV20-1 to TRBJ2-3; D not resolved. V lost 5 bases, J lost 3 bases, and 6 bases lay in between. From germline, CDR1 is DFQATT and CDR2 SNEGSKA (reference sequence). This CDR3 region has 11 residues. CDR3 DNA sequence: TGCAGTGCTCCCTCAACAGATACGCAGTATTTT. Translation: CSAPSTDTQYF.

The rearrangement links TRBV12-3 or TRBV12-4 to TRBJ1-2; the D gene is possibly TRBD1 (6 bases). This CDR3 is 14 amino acids long. Trimming pared 6 bases from V and 4 bases from J, leaving 15 bases between. The CDR3 nucleotides read TGTGCCAGCAGCGCAGGGGTAGGGAGCTATGGCTACACCTTC. Translation: CASSAGVGSYGYTF.

The CDR3 nucleotides are TGTGCCACCAGTAAACCCACTAGCGGCAACGATCTGGAGCAGTTCTTC. The encoded protein is CATSKPTSGNDLEQFF. V usage is TRBV24-1 and J usage is TRBJ2-1; 8 positions match TRBD2. Germline CDR1 KGHDR, CDR2 SFDVKD. This CDR3 has 16 residues. Trimming at V came to 6 bases and at J to 10 bases, leaving 16 bases not matched to a gene.

This clonotype was seen only a few times. This chain uses TRBV5-1 with TRBJ2-7; perhaps TRBD2 as D (5 bases). Trimming took off 3 bases at V and 6 bases at J, with 13 bases between the two ends. Per the germline V gene, CDR1 is SGHRS and CDR2 is YFSETQ. The CDR3 contains 13 residues. CDR3 region: CASSSQEVGEQYF. CDR3 bases: TGCGCCAGCAGCTCCCAGGAGGTGGGCGAGCAGTACTTC.

The chain joins TRBV5-6 to TRBJ2-1; the D gene is possibly TRBD1 (5 bases). This CDR3 region has 14 residues. The V and J ends lost 1 base and 7 bases respectively, with 12 bases between them. Germline CDR1 and CDR2: SGHDT and YYEEEE. The CDR3: CASSLPAGLNEQFF. CDR3 bases: TGTGCCAGCAGCTTGCCGGCAGGGTTGAATGAGCAGTTCTTC.

At least ten counts were recorded for this clonotype. This chain connects TRBV5-1 to TRBJ1-5, with D unresolved. Per germline, CDR1 SGHRS and CDR2 YFSETQ. This CDR3 comprises 13 residues. V lost 2 bases and J 5 bases, leaving 8 bases between the germline ends. The chain's CDR3 is CASSLSVDQPQHF. For the CDR3, the DNA is TGCGCCAGCAGCTTAAGCGTAGATCAGCCCCAGCATTTT.

This sequence joins TRBV7-9 and TRBJ2-7; 7 nucleotides match TRBD1. V trimming: 2 bases; J trimming: 3 bases; junction bases outside the gene matches: 13. Germline V gene lookup returns CDR1 SEHNR and CDR2 FQNEAQ (reference sequence). The length of the CDR3 is 17 residues. The CDR3 coding sequence is TGTGCCAGCAGCTTAAGTATCGTCGAGACAGGGCTCTACGAGCAGTACTTC. Translation gives CASSLSIVETGLYEQYF.

The gene calls are TRBV20-1 and TRBJ2-6; TRBD1 or TRBD2 may be the D gene (7 bases each). This CDR3 is 14 amino acids long. Deletions cut 6 bases from V and 0 bases from J, with 9 bases between. Germline CDR1 is DFQATT and CDR2 is SNEGSKA (reference sequence). DNA for the CDR3: TGCAGTGCCAGGGGGGGCTCTGGGGCCAACGTCCTGACTTTC. Protein product: CSARGGSGANVLTF.

This clonotype was counted a few times. The chain combines TRBV6-5 with TRBJ2-1; TRBD2 aligns across 11 bases. The CDR3 contains 14 residues. Per the germline V gene, CDR1 is MNHEY and CDR2 is SVGAGI. Trimming cost V 6 bases and J 8 bases; bases outside gene matches: 6. The CDR3 DNA reads TGTGCCAGCAGCCTAGCGGGAGGTATCCATGAGCAGTTCTTC. Amino acids: CASSLAGGIHEQFF.

The chain is built from TRBV10-3 and TRBJ2-5; D not certain. Trimming pared 0 bases from V and 2 bases from J, leaving 10 bases between. Germline assignment: CDR1 ENHRY and CDR2 SYGVKD. This CDR3 has 15 amino acids. CDR3 in amino acids: CAISESPGSQETQYF. As DNA, the CDR3 is TGTGCCATCAGTGAGTCGCCCGGATCACAAGAGACCCAGTACTTC.

The genes are TRBV6-8 and TRBJ1-5; TRBD1 agrees at 12 bases. Trimming at V came to 0 bases and at J to 5 bases, leaving 11 bases not matched to a gene. CDR1 MNHGY and CDR2 SAAAGT come from the germline V gene. The CDR3 is 19 residues long. CDR3 sequence: CASSYSLFRDRGHDQPQHF. CDR3 DNA: TGTGCCAGCAGTTACTCCCTATTTAGGGACAGGGGGCACGATCAGCCCCAGCATTTT.

This clonotype occurred a few times. The rearrangement links TRBV10-3 to TRBJ2-1; 11 bases are shared with TRBD2. CDR1 and CDR2 from the germline V gene are ENHRY and SYGVKD. The CDR3 runs 15 residues. J was trimmed by 9 bases and V by 0 bases; bases with no gene match: 4. CDR3 sequence: CAISESTSGRGEQFF. The CDR3 DNA is TGTGCCATCAGTGAGTCTACTAGCGGGAGAGGTGAGCAGTTCTTC.

This clonotype was seen a handful of times. This chain uses TRBV5-6 with TRBJ1-1, with unresolved D. CDR3 length: 15 residues. V was shortened by 0 bases and J by 6 bases, with 15 bases between the two germline ends. The germline V gene has CDR1 SGHDT and CDR2 YYEEEE. DNA for the CDR3: TGTGCCAGCAGCTTGGAGCCAGCGACGGTTCCTGAAGCTTTCTTT. It codes for CASSLEPATVPEAFF.

The V and J genes are TRBV3-1 and TRBJ2-7, with TRBD2 matching over 7 bases. Germline V gene data show CDR1 as LGHDT and CDR2 as YNNKEL (reference sequence). J gave up 3 bases and V 1 base, and 15 bases lay outside the gene matches. This CDR3 comprises 18 residues. CDR3 in DNA: TGTGCCAGCAGCCAAGGGTCTCCCCTAGCGGAGGTACTCTACGAGCAGTACTTC. Protein: CASSQGSPLAEVLYEQYF.

This chain uses TRBV20-1 with TRBJ1-2; possibly TRBD1 for D (5 bases). The CDR3 runs to 14 residues. Trimming removed 0 bases at V and 7 bases at J, with 15 bases between. CDR1 and CDR2 from the germline V gene are DFQATT and SNEGSKA (reference sequence). The CDR3 spells CSARDPGGDGGYTF. The CDR3 DNA is TGCAGTGCTAGAGATCCCGGAGGGGATGGTGGCTACACCTTC.

In its sample, this clonotype was seen a few times. The rearrangement links TRBV6-2 or TRBV6-3 to TRBJ2-7; 8 bases agree with TRBD2. CDR3 size: 16 residues. J lost 2 bases, V lost 6 bases, and 12 bases had no gene match. The germline CDR1 and CDR2 sequences are MNHEY and SVGEGT. CDR3 region: CASSPDLLAGTYEQYF. As DNA, the CDR3 is TGTGCCAGCAGCCCCGACTTGCTAGCGGGCACCTACGAGCAGTACTTC.

This clonotype was observed a few times. V usage is TRBV7-9 and J usage is TRBJ2-1; 12 bases map to TRBD2. V was pared by 3 bases and J by 7 bases, with 10 bases of the junction left unmatched. CDR1 and CDR2 (germline): SEHNR, FQNEAQ (reference sequence). The CDR3 covers 17 residues. The CDR3, as DNA: TGTGCCAGCAGCTTGGGCCCCCATCTAGCGGGAGGGAATGAGCAGTTCTTC. This codes for CASSLGPHLAGGNEQFF. The full variable domain, its missing parts supplied by reference TRBV7-9 and TRBJ2-1, is DTGVSQNPRHKITKRGQNVTFRCDPISEHNRLYWYRQTLGQGPEFLTYFQNEAQLEKSRLLSDRFSAERPKGSFSTLEIQRTEQGDSAMYLCASSLGPHLAGGNEQFFGPGTRLTVL.

This clonotype was counted many times. The rearrangement joins TRBV20-1 to TRBJ2-2; 7 positions match TRBD1. The trim removed 3 bases at V and 7 bases at J, leaving 5 bases unmatched. CDR1 is DFQATT, CDR2 SNEGSKA, per germline (reference sequence). The CDR3 has 13 amino acids. The CDR3 nucleotides read TGCAGTGCTAGCGGGACAGTTGGCGGGGAGCTGTTTTTT. Translation: CSASGTVGGELFF.

This clonotype showed up just a few times. The rearrangement joins TRBV7-9 to TRBJ2-2; no clear D. With 3 bases removed from V and 5 bases from J, the gap between germline ends came to 4 bases. CDR3 length: 12 residues. The V gene's germline CDR1 is SEHNR and CDR2 FQNEAQ (reference sequence). CDR3 in amino acids: CASSFWTGELFF. Written as DNA, the CDR3 is TGTGCCAGCAGCTTTTGGACCGGGGAGCTGTTTTTT.

There are a few counts of this clonotype. The chain has TRBV7-2 and TRBJ2-2, with a possible D match to TRBD2 (6 bases). This CDR3 has 16 amino acids. The germline V gene has CDR1 SGHTA and CDR2 FQGNSA. With 5 bases removed from V and 2 bases from J, the gap between germline ends came to 15 bases. CDR3: CASSPRQLANTGELFF. The CDR3 DNA reads as TGTGCCAGCAGCCCTAGACAACTAGCTAACACCGGGGAGCTGTTTTTT.

This clonotype was seen only a few times. The chain has TRBV7-9 and TRBJ2-7, with 8 bases matching TRBD1. CDR1 and CDR2 (germline): SEHNR, FQNEAQ (reference sequence). The V and J ends lost 5 bases and 1 base, in that order; junction bases with no gene match: 7. The CDR3 sequence is 15 residues long. This chain's CDR3 is CASSDTGGTSYEQYF. The CDR3 bases are TGTGCCAGCAGCGATACAGGGGGTACTTCCTACGAGCAGTACTTC.

J is TRBJ2-1 and V is TRBV7-2, with 8 bases that match TRBD2. Trimming took 5 bases from V and 6 from J; bases not matched to a gene: 9. Germline V CDR1 and CDR2: SGHTA, FQGNSA. The CDR3 consists of 15 residues. CDR3 loop: CASSPPGTRTNEQFF. The CDR3, as DNA: TGTGCCAGCAGCCCTCCCGGGACTAGAACCAATGAGCAGTTCTTC.